The present T cell receptor (beta chain) was sequenced within a study of blood T cell repertoires in COVID-19. Looked up from germline, CDR1 is SGHTS and CDR2 is YDEGEE. V was cut by 4 bases and J by 14 bases, with 15 bases left in between. The CDR3 runs to 12 residues. The repertoire was sequenced with immunoSEQ multiplex PCR; TCRdb's copy has only in-frame clones and lacks some. This sample has around 100,000 clones, with about 77% found just once. The J gene is TRBJ1-4, the V gene TRBV5-8; D is possibly TRBD1 (6 bases). Sequences were obtained from peripheral blood. The receptor was isolated from a woman aged 65 to 85 with acute or convalescent COVID-19. The CDR3 nucleotides read TGTGCCAGCAGCCTGGACAGCCCGTACCTGTTTTTT. Translated: CASSLDSPYLFF.